The entry below describes one TCR beta chain. The antigen is unknown. This sample is drawn from a study of T cell responses to AZD1222 COVID-19 vaccine. Findings of the study overall: CD4 TCRs linked to vaccination spanned spike, dominating at 160-218 and 743-854. The donor group comprised mostly white British people and more females; the analysis possibly underestimated clonal diversity. Spike-specific TCR breadth and depth both grew after two AZD1222 doses. A reported finding is that nearly half of spike-specific TCRs target unmutated variant regions.

TCRdb's copy holds only in-frame clones and misses some; the assay was immunoSEQ multiplex PCR. The sample shows 100,000 to 150,000 clones, approximately 90% of them seen only once. Per germline, CDR1 SGHAT and CDR2 FQNNGV. The V segment lost 3 bases and the J segment 7 bases; nucleotides outside the gene matches: 5. The CDR3 spans 15 residues. The input for sequencing was peripheral blood, taken 28 days after the second dose of the MenACWY control vaccine. V and J are TRBV11-2 and TRBJ2-1; 11 bases agree with TRBD2. The TCR comes from an adult who received the MenACWY meningococcal vaccine as a control. CDR3 nucleotide sequence: TGTGCCAGCAGCTTTCTAGCGGGAGGTAGAAATGAGCAGTTCTTC. Residues: CASSFLAGGRNEQFF.